The clone carrying this TCR beta chain has a count of ten or more. This sample is drawn from a study of Graves' ophthalmopathy and Graves' hyperthyroidism. As the template, RNA transcripts were used to amplify TCR beta CDR3 regions. In the first round, RT-PCR was carried out with HTBI primers, and a multiplex PCR formed the second round. TCRdb ran MiXCR on the multiplex PCR reads and lists one entry per CDR3 protein. The sample holds hundreds of thousands of distinct CDR3 sequences, 20% to 25% seen once. This clonotype was obtained from a young woman with stable Graves' hyperthyroidism. Material: peripheral blood.

The CDR3 spells CAWSVRGGATEAFF. The CDR3 DNA reads TGTGCCTGGAGTGTACGGGGTGGTGCCACTGAAGCTTTCTTT. The chain joins TRBV30 to TRBJ1-1; D uncertain. CDR3 length equals 14 residues. CDR1 and CDR2 (germline): GTSNPN, SVGIG (reference sequence). Deletions cut 0 bases from V and 4 bases from J, with 12 bases between. Complete variable domain (other parts from reference TRBV30 and TRBJ1-1): SQTIHQWPATLVQPVGSPLSLECTVEGTSNPNLYWYRQAAGRGLQLLFYSVGIGQISSEVPQNLSASRPQDRQFILSSKKLLLSDSGFYLCAWSVRGGATEAFFGQGTRLTVV.